The 30 T cell receptor beta chains in this list originate from one sample, sequenced in a study of cytomegalovirus exposure and HLA in healthy donors. This PCR relied on a set of 60 Vbeta primers and 13 Jbeta primers. Using immunoSEQ multiplex PCR, the repertoire was profiled, and TCRdb retains in-frame clones only, with some absent. The table shows some 200,000 clones, with about 79% occurring only once. The sequenced sample was PBMCs. Receptor source: a man aged 18 to 29 in good health and CMV-seronegative.

This chain joins TRBV7-6 and TRBJ2-1; TRBD1 matches at 9 bases. The CDR3 is made up of 17 amino acids. The germline gives CDR1 SGHVS, CDR2 FNYEAQ. The V gene end was trimmed by 5 bases and the J gene end by 0 bases; junction bases not matched to a gene: 8. CDR3 nucleotide sequence: TGTGCCAGCAGCGCCTCGACAGGGGGAAGCTCCTACAATGAGCAGTTCTTC. It codes for CASSASTGGSSYNEQFF.

V usage is TRBV5-1 and J usage is TRBJ1-4; TRBD1 is a possible D gene (6 bases). Trimming cost V 4 bases and J 0 bases, with 16 bases left between them. This CDR3 is 17 amino acids long. From germline, CDR1 is SGHRS and CDR2 YFSETQ. CDR3 coding DNA: TGCGCCAGCAGCCGATCGACAGGTCCCTCAACTAATGAAAAACTGTTTTTT. This encodes CASSRSTGPSTNEKLFF.

This chain joins TRBV11-3 and TRBJ2-7, with TRBD2 as a possible D gene (5 bases). CDR1 and CDR2 from the germline V gene are SGHNT and YENEEA. This CDR3 region has 12 residues. V lost 1 base and J lost 7, with 8 bases in between. The CDR3 here is CASSLVPGEQYF. DNA of the CDR3: TGTGCCAGCAGCTTAGTACCGGGGGAGCAGTACTTC.

The chain recombines TRBV29-1 with TRBJ2-2; 7 positions match TRBD1. CDR3 length: 14 amino acids. The ends lost 3 bases at V and 5 bases at J; junction bases unmatched: 6. Germline V gives CDR1 SQVTM, CDR2 ANQGSEA. DNA of the CDR3: TGCAGCGTTGATGAGGGGGCTGGGACCGGGGAGCTGTTTTTT. It is translated as CSVDEGAGTGELFF.

The rearrangement joins TRBV19 to TRBJ1-3; no definite D call. In germline, CDR1 is LNHDA, CDR2 SQIVND (reference sequence). V lost 3 bases to trimming and J lost 4 bases, with 4 bases between them. This CDR3 region has 12 residues. This CDR3 reads CASSISGNTIYF. CDR3 DNA: TGTGCCAGTAGTATTTCGGGAAACACCATATATTTT.

The chain links TRBV19 to TRBJ2-7, with D perhaps TRBD2 (5 bases). Trimming pared 4 bases from V and 3 bases from J, leaving 13 bases between. CDR3 length: 14 residues. The germline CDR1 and CDR2 sequences are LNHDA and SQIVND (reference sequence). This chain's CDR3 is CASSTTGLSYEQYF. The CDR3 DNA sequence: TGTGCCAGTAGTACTACCGGACTGAGCTACGAGCAGTACTTC.

This clone was seen only once. The chain links TRBV6-5 to TRBJ2-7; TRBD1 matches at 8 bases. The CDR3 has 16 amino acids. V gave up 2 bases and J gave up 4 bases; unmatched junction bases: 10. CDR1 is MNHEY, CDR2 SVGAGI, per germline. Here the CDR3 reads CASSYHTRDRSYEQYF. CDR3 sequence (DNA): TGTGCCAGCAGTTACCATACCCGGGACAGGTCATACGAGCAGTACTTC.

The J gene is TRBJ2-7, the V gene TRBV9, with TRBD1 identical over 10 bases. Unmatched junction bases numbered 7, after V lost 4 bases and J lost 6 bases. The CDR3 is 14 residues long. Germline V gives CDR1 SGDLS, CDR2 YYNGEE. The CDR3 here is CASSPRDRGAEQYF. The CDR3 bases are TGTGCCAGCAGCCCTCGGGACAGGGGCGCCGAGCAGTACTTC.

V gene TRBV5-3 combines with J gene TRBJ2-3; 12 bases are shared with TRBD2. TRBV5-3 is assigned to the ORF class and has an uncertain function. V dropped 4 bases and J dropped 5; count of bases not matched to a gene: 11. The CDR3 runs 17 residues. The CDR3 protein is CARSPSSGGALVDTQYF. The CDR3 DNA reads as TGTGCCAGAAGCCCCTCTAGCGGGGGGGCCTTGGTAGATACGCAGTATTTT.

CDR3 loop: CASSMTSGNYNEQFF. Written as DNA, the CDR3 is TGTGCCAGTAGTATGACAAGCGGGAACTACAATGAGCAGTTCTTC. The chain has TRBV19 and TRBJ2-1, with 7 bases identical to TRBD2. J gave up 3 bases and V 3 bases, and 5 bases lay outside the gene matches. This CDR3 region has 15 residues. Germline CDR1 LNHDA, CDR2 SQIVND (reference sequence). The complete variable domain, with remaining parts taken from reference TRBV19 and TRBJ2-1, reads DGGITQSPKYLFRKEGQNVTLSCEQNLNHDAMYWYRQDPGQGLRLIYYSQIVNDFQKGDIAEGYSVSREKKESFPLTVTSAQKNPTAFYLCASSMTSGNYNEQFFGPGTRLTVL.

J is TRBJ2-7 and V is TRBV9; TRBD1 agrees at 7 bases. V lost 4 bases to trimming and J lost 2 bases; unmatched junction nucleotides: 6. The CDR3 has 14 residues. Germline V gives CDR1 SGDLS, CDR2 YYNGEE. CDR3 in amino acids: CASSLRDSPYEQYF. CDR3 DNA: TGTGCCAGCAGCCTCCGGGACAGCCCCTACGAGCAGTACTTC.

The chain joins TRBV5-4 to TRBJ1-1; perhaps TRBD1 as D (5 bases). There are 14 residues in the CDR3. V was trimmed by 4 bases and J by 6 bases, leaving 16 bases between them. Looked up from germline, CDR1 is SGHNT and CDR2 is YYREEE (reference sequence). As DNA, the CDR3 is TGTGCCAGCAGCGGAAAGGGCAGGGTGCCTGAAGCTTTCTTT. It encodes CASSGKGRVPEAFF.

In this sample, this clone turned up once. V is TRBV29-1 and J is TRBJ2-3; D might be TRBD1 (6 bases). Deletions cut 4 bases from V and 0 bases from J, with 11 bases between. Looked up from germline, CDR1 is SQVTM and CDR2 is ANQGSEA. This CDR3 is built from 14 residues. The CDR3 coding sequence is TGCAGCGTTGTAATGGGACAAAGCACAGATACGCAGTATTTT. It translates to CSVVMGQSTDTQYF.

This clone was picked up one time. The genes are TRBV6-1 and TRBJ2-2; D may be TRBD2 (5 bases). This CDR3 spans 17 amino acids. V lost 4 bases to trimming and J lost 3 bases, with 18 bases between them. Germline-derived CDR1 and CDR2 are MNHNS and SASEGT. The CDR3: CASSGRGGQDHTGELFF. The CDR3 DNA reads TGTGCCAGCAGTGGTCGGGGTGGCCAGGACCACACCGGGGAGCTGTTTTTT.

In this sample, this clone turned up once. The chain carries TRBV7-9 and TRBJ2-3, with D perhaps matching TRBD2 (6 bases). Germline CDR1 and CDR2: SEHNR and FQNEAQ (reference sequence). The CDR3 has 14 amino acids. V was clipped by 4 bases and J by 2 bases, with 10 bases between them. The CDR3 sequence is CASSSPGDTDTQYF. In DNA form, the CDR3 reads TGTGCCAGCAGCTCTCCGGGGGACACAGATACGCAGTATTTT.

This clone came up once. J is TRBJ2-5 and V is TRBV6-5; 11 bases are shared with TRBD2. J lost 5 bases, V lost 3 bases, and 5 bases had no gene match. This CDR3 is built from 15 residues. Germline CDR1 and CDR2: MNHEY and SVGAGI. Written as DNA, the CDR3 is TGTGCCAGCAGTTATTTAGCGGGGGGGACGGAGACCCAGTACTTC. Its protein is CASSYLAGGTETQYF.

This chain connects TRBV27 to TRBJ1-2; 7 nucleotides align to TRBD1. Per the germline V gene, CDR1 is MNHEY and CDR2 is SMNVEV (reference sequence). The CDR3 extends over 15 amino acids. V lost 5 bases, J lost 5 bases, and 11 bases stayed unmatched. CDR3: CASSVDRDRGYGYTF. For the CDR3, the DNA is TGTGCCAGCAGTGTAGACCGGGACAGAGGGTATGGCTACACCTTC.

This chain connects TRBV30 to TRBJ2-1; 8 nucleotides align to TRBD2. The CDR3 runs 17 residues. The V segment lost 2 bases and the J segment 8 bases; nucleotides outside the gene matches: 17. Germline CDR1 and CDR2: GTSNPN and SVGIG (reference sequence). The chain's CDR3 is CAWSFAGLAYLGHEQFF. The CDR3 DNA reads TGTGCCTGGAGTTTCGCAGGACTAGCCTACCTGGGGCATGAGCAGTTCTTC.

The chain is built from TRBV28 and TRBJ2-7; 9 bases fit TRBD1. Germline lookup yields CDR1 MDHEN and CDR2 SYDVKM. Trimming at V came to 5 bases and at J to 3 bases, leaving 14 bases not matched to a gene. This CDR3 comprises 17 residues. The CDR3 here is CASSPKPGQGLGYEQYF. In nucleotides, the CDR3 is TGTGCCAGCAGTCCGAAGCCGGGACAGGGCTTAGGCTACGAGCAGTACTTC.

CDR3 amino acids: CASSQDTSGSYNEQFF. CDR3 DNA sequence: TGTGCCAGCAGCCAAGATACCAGCGGTTCCTACAATGAGCAGTTCTTC. The gene calls are TRBV14 and TRBJ2-1; tentatively, D is TRBD2 (5 bases). V lost 0 bases and J 1 base, leaving 10 bases between the germline ends. In germline, CDR1 is SGHDN, CDR2 FVKESK. CDR3 size: 16 residues.

CDR3 loop: CASSSTVSDTDTQYF. In DNA, the CDR3 is TGTGCCAGCAGCTCGACAGTCTCTGACACAGATACGCAGTATTTT. J is TRBJ2-3 and V is TRBV7-6; the D gene is possibly TRBD1 (5 bases). The CDR3 extends over 15 amino acids. CDR1 SGHVS and CDR2 FNYEAQ come from the germline V gene. Between the trimmed V and J ends, which lost 4 bases and 2 bases, there was a span of 13 bases.

The rearrangement links TRBV7-2 to TRBJ1-2; D is uncertain. CDR1 and CDR2 from the germline V gene are SGHTA and FQGNSA. CDR3 length: 12 amino acids. V gave up 2 bases and J gave up 13 bases, with 14 bases separating them. CDR3 in DNA: TGTGCCAGCAGCTTATCCGATCAGTCAGTCACCTTC. Protein: CASSLSDQSVTF.

In this sample, this clone turned up a few times. The V gene is TRBV9, the J gene TRBJ1-1, with 11 bases identical to TRBD1. Germline loops: CDR1 SGDLS, CDR2 YYNGEE. J lost 6 bases, V lost 4 bases, and 5 bases had no gene match. The length of the CDR3 is 14 residues. CDR3: CASSPQDRGPEAFF. Written as DNA, the CDR3 is TGTGCCAGCAGCCCTCAGGACAGGGGGCCTGAAGCTTTCTTT.

The V and J genes are TRBV7-3 and TRBJ2-3; 13 bases fit TRBD2. This CDR3 region has 19 residues. Looked up from germline, CDR1 is SGHTA and CDR2 is FQGTGA. Trimming removed 1 base from V and 0 bases from J; junction bases left unmatched: 7. For the CDR3, the DNA is TGTGCCAGCAGCTTAAAAACGACTAGCGGGGGGCCTAGCACAGATACGCAGTATTTT. Encoded protein: CASSLKTTSGGPSTDTQYF.

V and J are TRBV5-1 and TRBJ2-5; the match to TRBD1 covers 8 bases. J lost 1 base, V lost 0 bases, and 5 bases had no gene match. The CDR3 has 16 residues. The germline CDR1 and CDR2 sequences are SGHRS and YFSETQ. This CDR3 reads CASSLGGTGGQETQYF. CDR3 sequence (DNA): TGCGCCAGCAGCTTGGGGGGTACAGGGGGCCAAGAGACCCAGTACTTC.

This chain connects TRBV7-9 to TRBJ1-2; D uncertain. Germline values: CDR1 SEHNR, CDR2 FQNEAQ (reference sequence). This CDR3 comprises 15 residues. V shed 0 bases and J shed 7 bases, with 15 bases lying between them. CDR3 nucleotide sequence: TGTGCCAGCAGCTTAGCCGCGGCACCGTATGCTGGCTACACCTTC. It encodes CASSLAAAPYAGYTF.

This clone was seen a few times. The V call is TRBV5-1, the J call TRBJ2-7, with 8 nucleotides matching TRBD1. V lost 1 base and J lost 2; bases outside the gene matches: 11. The CDR3 loop spans 17 amino acids. In germline, CDR1 is SGHRS, CDR2 YFSETQ. The CDR3 loop is CASSLPHELTGAYEQYF. The CDR3 nucleotides are TGCGCCAGCAGCTTGCCGCACGAATTGACAGGGGCCTACGAGCAGTACTTC.

The chain employs TRBV29-1 and TRBJ1-1, with 7 bases that match TRBD1. V trimming: 6 bases; J trimming: 6 bases; junction bases outside the gene matches: 10. Germline lookup yields CDR1 SQVTM and CDR2 ANQGSEA. This CDR3 contains 13 residues. The CDR3: CSVTTGTSAEAFF. The CDR3 nucleotides are TGCAGCGTGACGACAGGGACCTCAGCTGAAGCTTTCTTT.

There are a few counts of this clone. The chain carries TRBV7-3 and TRBJ1-6; 9 positions agree with TRBD1. V gave up 3 bases and J gave up 7 bases; unmatched junction bases: 4. CDR1 is SGHTA, CDR2 FQGTGA, per germline. The CDR3 loop spans 15 amino acids. CDR3 loop: CASSFTGGGNSPLHF. DNA of the CDR3: TGTGCCAGCAGCTTTACAGGGGGCGGGAATTCACCCCTCCACTTT.

V is TRBV19 and J is TRBJ2-1; D may be TRBD1 (10 bases). Trimming removed 4 bases at V and 4 bases at J, with 29 bases between. The CDR3 spans 20 residues. Germline V lookup: CDR1 LNHDA, CDR2 SQIVND (reference sequence). In nucleotides, the CDR3 is TGTGCCAGTAGTACCCCGGACAGGGGGATTGGGAGCGGGGGGTACAATGAGCAGTTCTTC. Its translation is CASSTPDRGIGSGGYNEQFF. The full variable domain, its missing parts supplied by reference TRBV19 and TRBJ2-1, is DGGITQSPKYLFRKEGQNVTLSCEQNLNHDAMYWYRQDPGQGLRLIYYSQIVNDFQKGDIAEGYSVSREKKESFPLTVTSAQKNPTAFYLCASSTPDRGIGSGGYNEQFFGPGTRLTVL.